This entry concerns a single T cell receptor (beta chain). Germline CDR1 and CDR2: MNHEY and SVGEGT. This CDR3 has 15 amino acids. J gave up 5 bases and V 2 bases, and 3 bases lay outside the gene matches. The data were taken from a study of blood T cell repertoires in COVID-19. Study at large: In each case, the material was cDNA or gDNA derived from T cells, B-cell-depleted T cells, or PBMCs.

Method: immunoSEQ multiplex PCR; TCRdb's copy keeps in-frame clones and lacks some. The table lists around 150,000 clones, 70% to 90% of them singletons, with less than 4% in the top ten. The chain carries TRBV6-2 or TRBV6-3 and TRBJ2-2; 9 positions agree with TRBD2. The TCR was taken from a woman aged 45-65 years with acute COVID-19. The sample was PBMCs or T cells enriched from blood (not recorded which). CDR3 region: CASSYLREGTGELFF. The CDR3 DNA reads TGTGCCAGCAGTTACCTGCGGGAGGGTACCGGGGAGCTGTTTTTT.